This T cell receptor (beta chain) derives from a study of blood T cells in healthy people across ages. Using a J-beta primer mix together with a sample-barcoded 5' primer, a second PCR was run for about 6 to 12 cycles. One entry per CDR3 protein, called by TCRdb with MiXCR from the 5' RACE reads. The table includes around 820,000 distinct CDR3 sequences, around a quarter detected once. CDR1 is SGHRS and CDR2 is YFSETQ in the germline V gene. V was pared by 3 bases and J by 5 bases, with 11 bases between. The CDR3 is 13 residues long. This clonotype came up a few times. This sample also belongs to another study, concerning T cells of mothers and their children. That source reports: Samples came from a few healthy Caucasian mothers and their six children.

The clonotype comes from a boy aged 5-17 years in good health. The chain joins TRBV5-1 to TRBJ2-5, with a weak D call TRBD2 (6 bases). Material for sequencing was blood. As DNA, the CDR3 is TGCGCCAGCAGCTATCGGGAGAAGGAGACCCAGTACTTC. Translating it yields CASSYREKETQYF.